The clone carrying this T cell receptor beta chain is identified as medium-sized from frequency. The entry originates in a study of CXCR3-negative and CXCR3-positive naive CD8 T cells. The CDR3 extends over 13 amino acids. Germline CDR1 and CDR2: SQVTM and ANQGSEA. Researchers prepared the TRB cDNA libraries using 5' RACE with UMI labels. No DNA is given; TCRdb re-called the 5' RACE reads and lists each CDR3 protein once. The sample features about 3,400 distinct CDR3 sequences, with around 2.2% in its top ten. The specimen was naive CXCR3- CD8+ T cells from blood. Subset given: CD45RO-CCR7+CD27+CD95- naive CD8+ T cells lacking CXCR3 (TNR3-). This TCR derives from a human donor in good health. Some clones in this sample may be carry-over from other donors' samples. The chain joins TRBV29-1 to TRBJ1-1. CDR3 in amino acids: CSVAGSMNTEAFF.